Below, 25 T cell receptor beta chains from the same sample are listed, as sequenced in a study of cytomegalovirus exposure and HLA in healthy donors. Repertoires were generated with immunoSEQ multiplex PCR, while TCRdb's copy carries only in-frame clones and drops some. Among some 76,000 clones listed, around 94% were seen once. The sequencing input was PBMCs. The source is a woman younger than 30 in good health and CMV-seronegative.

The rearrangement links TRBV11-2 to TRBJ2-5; a possible D gene is TRBD2 (5 bases). With 4 bases removed from V and 5 bases from J, the gap between germline ends came to 20 bases. Germline CDR1 and CDR2: SGHAT and FQNNGV. The CDR3 covers 16 residues. The CDR3 sequence is CASSSLRPPWRETQYF. In DNA, the CDR3 is TGTGCCAGCAGCTCACTACGCCCACCATGGAGGGAGACCCAGTACTTC.

The rearrangement uses TRBV7-9 and TRBJ2-7, with D hard to call. V was cut by 3 bases and J by 5 bases, with 20 bases left in between. The germline gives CDR1 SEHNR, CDR2 FQNEAQ (reference sequence). CDR3 length: 16 amino acids. This CDR3 is CASSFGNSGRPHEQYF. Written as DNA, the CDR3 is TGTGCCAGCAGCTTTGGTAATTCTGGGCGTCCTCACGAGCAGTACTTC. Full variable domain (missing parts from reference TRBV7-9 and TRBJ2-7): DTGVSQNPRHKITKRGQNVTFRCDPISEHNRLYWYRQTLGQGPEFLTYFQNEAQLEKSRLLSDRFSAERPKGSFSTLEIQRTEQGDSAMYLCASSFGNSGRPHEQYFGPGTRLTVT.

V gene TRBV4-2 combines with J gene TRBJ2-5, with D possibly TRBD1 on 6 matching bases. V was clipped by 1 base and J by 1 base, with 10 bases between them. This CDR3 has 15 residues. CDR1 is LGHNA and CDR2 is YNFKEQ in the germline V gene. The CDR3 bases are TGTGCCAGCAGCCAAGCGACAGGAACCCAAGAGACCCAGTACTTC. It specifies CASSQATGTQETQYF.

This chain connects TRBV9 to TRBJ2-3; TRBD2 aligns across 13 bases. Germline CDR1 SGDLS, CDR2 YYNGEE. The V and J ends lost 3 bases and 4 bases, in that order; junction bases with no gene match: 2. The CDR3 runs to 15 residues. In nucleotides, the CDR3 is TGTGCCAGCAGCGATGGGACTAGCGGGGCAGATACGCAGTATTTT. Protein sequence: CASSDGTSGADTQYF.

V and J are TRBV30 and TRBJ2-5; the D is unclear. The CDR3 loop spans 11 amino acids. Germline V gene sequence: CDR1 GTSNPN, CDR2 SVGIG (reference sequence). V was trimmed by 2 bases and J by 5 bases, leaving 6 bases between them. The CDR3 protein is CAWSILETQYF. The CDR3 region has the DNA TGTGCCTGGAGTATCCTGGAGACCCAGTACTTC.

This chain connects TRBV5-1 to TRBJ1-2; the D gene is possibly TRBD1 (5 bases). Germline V gives CDR1 SGHRS, CDR2 YFSETQ. V lost 6 bases and J 7 bases, leaving 16 bases between the germline ends. This CDR3 has 13 amino acids. The CDR3 DNA is TGCGCCAGCAATCCCCCGGGGGGATCTGGCTACACCTTC. This encodes CASNPPGGSGYTF.

The chain has TRBV27 and TRBJ2-1; D gene uncertain. CDR3 length: 15 amino acids. V lost 6 bases, J lost 1 base, and 13 bases lay in between. CDR1 MNHEY and CDR2 SMNVEV come from the germline V gene (reference sequence). The CDR3 coding sequence is TGTGCCAGCAGCGAAGGAGCGTTGTCCTACAATGAGCAGTTCTTC. Translating gives CASSEGALSYNEQFF.

CDR3 sequence reads: CASSSGQGGETQYF. The CDR3 DNA sequence: TGTGCCAGCAGCAGCGGACAGGGGGGAGAGACCCAGTACTTC. The chain carries TRBV5-6 and TRBJ2-5; 10 bases are shared with TRBD1. The CDR3 is made up of 14 amino acids. Germline-derived CDR1 and CDR2 are SGHDT and YYEEEE. Germline trimming cut 4 bases from V and 4 bases from J; bases unmatched to any gene: 4.

The chain is built from TRBV6-5 and TRBJ2-2, with a weak D call TRBD2 (6 bases). Deletions cut 6 bases from V and 2 bases from J, with 13 bases between. The CDR3 has 15 residues. Per germline, CDR1 MNHEY and CDR2 SVGAGI. CDR3 region: CASSRKGLNTGELFF. The CDR3 DNA is TGTGCCAGCAGCCGTAAGGGACTTAACACCGGGGAGCTGTTTTTT.

The rearrangement uses TRBV2 and TRBJ2-5; 10 bases align to TRBD2. The ends lost 5 bases at V and 10 bases at J; junction bases unmatched: 13. The V gene's germline CDR1 is SNHLY and CDR2 FYNNEI. This CDR3 spans 15 amino acids. CDR3 sequence reads: CASSSEAGGTIFQYF. The CDR3 DNA follows: TGTGCCAGCAGTTCCGAAGCGGGGGGGACCATTTTCCAGTACTTC.

This clone has a single count. V usage is TRBV9 and J usage is TRBJ2-1; 12 bases are a match to TRBD2. The V gene end was trimmed by 1 base and the J gene end by 4 bases; junction bases not matched to a gene: 3. Germline V lookup: CDR1 SGDLS, CDR2 YYNGEE. This CDR3 is 16 amino acids long. CDR3 sequence reads: CASSVFTSGRYNEQFF. DNA of the CDR3: TGTGCCAGCAGCGTATTTACTAGCGGGAGGTACAATGAGCAGTTCTTC.

As to this clone: Other DNA sequences in this specimen translate into the identical CDR3. This chain connects TRBV30 to TRBJ1-5, with 8 bases fitting TRBD1. The V gene's germline CDR1 is GTSNPN and CDR2 SVGIG (reference sequence). The CDR3 runs 14 residues. V shed 2 bases and J 5 bases; nucleotides not matched to a gene: 5. In nucleotides, the CDR3 is TGTGCCTGGAGTTGGACAGGGAAGTATCAGCCCCAGCATTTT. Its protein is CAWSWTGKYQPQHF.

This CDR3 is CASSTQGHYTGELFF. CDR3 sequence (DNA): TGTGCCAGTAGTACCCAGGGACATTACACCGGGGAGCTGTTTTTT. The chain has TRBV19 and TRBJ2-2; D might be TRBD1 (6 bases). Germline V gene lookup returns CDR1 LNHDA and CDR2 SQIVND (reference sequence). The CDR3 is 15 amino acids. The V gene lost 4 bases and the J gene lost 3 bases, with 12 bases spanning the gap.

This sequence joins TRBV10-3 and TRBJ2-7; 7 bases align to TRBD1. The CDR3 length is 14 residues. Trimming at V came to 2 bases and at J to 2 bases, leaving 3 bases not matched to a gene. Per the germline V gene, CDR1 is ENHRY and CDR2 is SYGVKD. The CDR3 DNA sequence: TGTGCCATCAGTGAGACAGGGGCCACCTACGAGCAGTACTTC. Translated: CAISETGATYEQYF.

CDR3 in amino acids: CASSFLDSHQQYF. The CDR3, as DNA: TGTGCCAGCAGCTTTCTCGACTCCCACCAGCAGTACTTC. The chain combines TRBV7-2 with TRBJ2-7; D is ambiguous. The CDR3 is 13 residues long. V lost 3 bases and J 8 bases, leaving 14 bases between the germline ends. The germline V gene encodes CDR1 SGHTA and CDR2 FQGNSA.

J is TRBJ1-1 and V is TRBV6-5; 7 nucleotides align to TRBD1. This CDR3 has 14 amino acids. In germline, CDR1 is MNHEY, CDR2 SVGAGI. Trimming cost V 2 bases and J 5 bases; bases outside gene matches: 5. This chain's CDR3 is CASSYERGRTEAFF. Here the CDR3 DNA reads TGTGCCAGCAGTTACGAGAGGGGGCGGACTGAAGCTTTCTTT.

This clone was seen once. The genes are TRBV7-9 and TRBJ2-1; maybe TRBD1 (5 bases). This CDR3 is built from 15 residues. Trimming took 1 base from V and 8 from J, leaving 15 bases between them. The germline gives CDR1 SEHNR, CDR2 FQNEAQ (reference sequence). CDR3 bases: TGTGCCAGCAGCTTAGGCCAGGGTAAAGCGTATGAGCAGTTCTTC. Its protein product is CASSLGQGKAYEQFF.

The chain uses TRBV4-1 and TRBJ1-3; D might be TRBD1 (5 bases). Germline V lookup: CDR1 MGHRA, CDR2 YSYEKL. The length of the CDR3 is 14 residues. Between the trimmed V and J ends, which lost 6 bases and 6 bases, there was a span of 15 bases. The CDR3 spells CASSAGYGENTIYF. DNA for the CDR3: TGCGCCAGCAGTGCAGGGTATGGCGAAAACACCATATATTTT.

V gene TRBV7-8 combines with J gene TRBJ2-5; 10 positions agree with TRBD1. The V and J ends lost 3 bases and 4 bases, in that order; junction bases with no gene match: 11. The CDR3 is 17 amino acids. Germline values: CDR1 SGHVS, CDR2 FQNEAQ. The CDR3 sequence is CASSLTGQGVSGETQYF. The CDR3 bases are TGTGCCAGCAGCTTGACCGGACAGGGGGTATCGGGAGAGACCCAGTACTTC.

The chain joins TRBV9 to TRBJ2-1; a possible D gene is TRBD1 (6 bases). From germline, CDR1 is SGDLS and CDR2 YYNGEE. The CDR3 has 16 amino acids. The V and J ends lost 0 bases and 4 bases respectively, with 14 bases between them. The CDR3 nucleotides read TGTGCCAGCAGCGTAGATCCGACAGGAACGTACAATGAGCAGTTCTTC. Residues: CASSVDPTGTYNEQFF.

The chain links TRBV18 to TRBJ1-5, with TRBD1 matching 9 bases. V lost 4 bases, J lost 3 bases, and 4 bases stayed unmatched. CDR1 is KGHSH, CDR2 LQKENI, per germline. The CDR3 has 15 amino acids. CDR3 DNA sequence: TGTGCCAGCTCACGAGACAGGGGGACCAATCAGCCCCAGCATTTT. As protein: CASSRDRGTNQPQHF.

This clone was seen a single time. The DNA for the CDR3 is TGTGCCAGCAGCGGAGAACATGGACAGGGGGGCTACGAGCAGTACTTC. It yields the protein CASSGEHGQGGYEQYF. V is TRBV7-9 and J is TRBJ2-7; 10 nucleotides match TRBD1. Germline V gives CDR1 SEHNR, CDR2 FQNEAQ (reference sequence). The CDR3 is 16 residues long. Losses at the gene ends were 5 bases for V and 3 bases for J; bases not matched to a gene: 10.

This chain links TRBV27 with TRBJ2-1, with 8 bases matching TRBD2. Germline trimming cut 7 bases from V and 0 bases from J; bases unmatched to any gene: 14. This CDR3 has 18 amino acids. CDR1 MNHEY and CDR2 SMNVEV come from the germline V gene (reference sequence). The CDR3 here is CASTGRGLRASSYNEQFF. The CDR3 nucleotides are TGTGCCAGCACCGGGAGGGGACTCCGGGCGAGCTCCTACAATGAGCAGTTCTTC.

The CDR3 here is CASRHTSGKYEQYF. DNA of the CDR3: TGTGCCAGCAGACATACTAGCGGGAAATACGAGCAGTACTTC. The rearrangement links TRBV27 to TRBJ2-7; 10 positions match TRBD2. Germline trimming cut 6 bases from V and 4 bases from J; bases unmatched to any gene: 6. CDR3 size: 14 residues. Germline V CDR1 and CDR2: MNHEY, SMNVEV (reference sequence).

Of note for this clone: At the DNA level, this CDR3 is encoded by other sequences in the same sample as well. The chain is built from TRBV7-2 and TRBJ2-7, with 9 bases matching TRBD1. Germline V CDR1 and CDR2: SGHTA, FQGNSA. The CDR3 is made up of 14 amino acids. After removal of 3 bases from V and 2 bases from J, the junction contained 2 bases not matched to a gene. The CDR3 loop is CASSLGTGPYEQYF. Here the CDR3 DNA reads TGTGCCAGCAGCTTGGGGACAGGGCCCTACGAGCAGTACTTC. The full variable domain, completed using reference TRBV7-2 and TRBJ2-7, is GAGVSQSPSNKVTEKGKDVELRCDPISGHTALYWYRQSLGQGLEFLIYFQGNSAPDKSGLPSDRFSAERTGGSVSTLTIQRTQQEDSAVYLCASSLGTGPYEQYFGPGTRLTVT.